This T cell receptor (beta chain) was recovered during a study of neoadjuvant anti-PD-1 for oral cavity cancer. TCRdb's copy holds only in-frame clones and misses some; the assay was immunoSEQ multiplex PCR. In the table there are roughly 10,000 clones, roughly half of which are singletons. Germline-derived CDR1 and CDR2 are LNHDA and SQIVND (reference sequence). This CDR3 region has 14 residues. The V and J ends lost 4 bases and 4 bases respectively, with 13 bases between them. This clone was seen a handful of times. The rearrangement links TRBV19 to TRBJ1-2; D remains unclear. Sequenced here: tumor tissue, sampled before nivolumab (anti-PD-1) treatment. The TCR originated in a person between 35 and 79 years old with oral cavity squamous cell carcinoma. CDR3 sequence reads: CASSTWTVGYGYTF. CDR3 nucleotide sequence: TGTGCCAGTAGTACATGGACCGTAGGCTATGGCTACACCTTC.